The T cell receptor (beta chain) described here comes from a study of PD-1 blockade in classical Hodgkin lymphoma. Study as a whole: Patients were infused with nivolumab 3 mg/kg every 2 weeks. Study-wide results and limits: Complete responders possessed baseline diversity comparable to newly diagnosed patients. Patients starting nivolumab under 1 year after ASCT were excluded.

Repertoires were generated with immunoSEQ multiplex PCR, while TCRdb's copy carries only in-frame clones and drops some. The profile shows approximately 60,000 clones, 88% of them singletons. Notes on this clone: As yet, its antigen is unknown.

Every one of the patients relapsed after autologous stem cell transplantation (brentuximab vedotin exposure was variable). Germline V lookup: CDR1 SGHTA, CDR2 FQGNSA. Trimming took 3 bases from V and 7 from J, leaving 6 bases between them. This CDR3 contains 11 residues. This chain uses TRBV7-2 with TRBJ2-5; D not certain. This receptor was identified in a human donor with classical Hodgkin lymphoma. This specimen consisted of peripheral blood mononuclear cells (PBMCs), obtained at baseline. DNA of the CDR3: TGTGCCAGCAGCTTCACGAGGACCCAGTACTTC. Encoded protein: CASSFTRTQYF. The full variable domain, with the rest looked up from reference TRBV7-2 and TRBJ2-5, is GAGVSQSPSNKVTEKGKDVELRCDPISGHTALYWYRQSLGQGLEFLIYFQGNSAPDKSGLPSDRFSAERTGGSVSTLTIQRTQQEDSAVYLCASSFTRTQYFGPGTRLLVL.